This T cell receptor (beta chain) was sequenced for a study of regulatory T cells (dated by TCRdb to 2017 to 2018). Regarding the complete study: T-cell receptor beta repertoires of sorted regulatory, conventional CD4+ and CD8+ T cells were compared between CD3G-deficient patients and healthy controls. The research as a whole found: Patient repertoires showed restricted unique TRB V-J pairs and skewed V and J gene usage, most marked in regulatory T cells. Conventional CD4+ T cells from CD3G-deficient patients were enriched for hydrophobic residues at CDR3 positions 6 and 7, suggesting more self-reactive specificities.

The multiplex PCR relied on 52 forward TRBV primers and 13 reverse TRBJ primers, and amplification bias was corrected through assay-based and computational methods. Within the immunoSEQ assay, multiplex PCR amplified rearranged TRB loci from genomic DNA. Sequencing of the TRB amplicons was done on an Illumina HiSeq platform. Turning to the authors' computational methods: Raw sequences were error-filtered and aligned to reference gene sequences by custom algorithms, then analyzed with the immunoSEQ online tools. Frequencies of productive and nonproductive TRB rearrangements were evaluated among both unique and total sequences. For TRB CDR3 positions 6 and 7, hydrophobicity together with amino acid composition served as the basis for assessing self-reactivity potential. Groups were compared by t tests, Mann-Whitney tests or two-way ANOVA performed in Prism software. In TCRdb, the immuneACCESS table is reduced to in-frame sequences with V and J assigned. These tables do not hold every clone; where another copy was compared, an unresolved V gene accounts for under half, and the others remain unexplained. V and J calls and clone size are given by that table; D and trimming were obtained from the DNA. Recorded for this sample are under 45,000 clones; approximately 89% of them occurred a single time. The ten top clones hold roughly 2.2% of the sample.

All CD3G-deficient patients had evidence of autoimmunity, which was more severe in two of the patients. At the time of testing, the patients were between 2 and 39 years old, and their CD4+ and CD8+ T cells had reduced naive proportions and increased memory proportions. CD4+ cells were FACS-sorted into CD25-high CD127-low regulatory T cells and CD25-low CD127-high conventional CD4+ T cells. More than 5 individuals with CD3G deficiency made up the patient group. Patient samples and clinical data were obtained from an international physician network spanning the United States, Europe and Asia. Ficoll density separation was used to isolate peripheral blood mononuclear cells. As for this clone: Which antigen it targets is not known. Base qualities are not provided; no much larger clone lies one nucleotide away.

The sequence was obtained from a young adult with CD3G deficiency. The sample was conventional CD4+ T cells sorted from blood.

In nucleotide form, the sequence is TGCGCCAGCAGCCCCCTAGGGGGAAGAGTGGAGCAGTACTTC. Protein translation: CASSPLGGRVEQYF. Rearrangement joined TRBV5-1 to TRBJ2-7; matching of 6 bases hints at TRBD1 as the D gene. CDR1 SGHRS and CDR2 YFSETQ are derived from the germline V gene. The CDR3, cysteine through phenylalanine, is 14 amino acids long. The only DNA kept is the CDR3, 42 bases in frame from the first base. V and J are truncated by 4 bases and 7 bases respectively, leaving an intervening sequence of 18 bases.